The rows below give T cell receptor beta chains drawn from one sample of a study of blood T cell repertoires in COVID-19. Clones were read by immunoSEQ multiplex PCR, and TCRdb kept only the in-frame ones, dropping some. Of 150,000 to 200,000 clones in the sample, roughly 86% are singletons; the top ten hold about 0.95%. The material sequenced was peripheral blood. Receptor source: a man aged 18 to 29 with acute or convalescent COVID-19. Both conserved end residues are part of each CDR3. D genes are given only for firm matches. The size of a clone is reported for some rows only, either as once, few or many, or as a class for expanded clones.

TRBJ1-5 | TRBD1 | NA | TRBV3-1/TRBV3-2 | CASSQEAGGSNQPQHF | TGTGCCAGCAGCCAAGAGGCAGGGGGAAGCAATCAGCCCCAGCATTTT
TRBJ1-2 | NA | NA | TRBV9 | CASSVALQGDYGYTF | TGTGCCAGCAGCGTAGCGTTGCAGGGTGACTATGGCTACACCTTC
TRBJ2-4 | TRBD1 | NA | TRBV7-7 | CASSSPGTAILLAKNIQYF | TGTGCCAGCAGCTCACCCGGGACAGCTATTTTATTAGCCAAAAACATTCAGTACTTC
TRBJ2-1 | NA | NA | TRBV7-3 | CASSSRGGEQFF | TGTGCCAGCAGCTCAAGGGGGGGTGAGCAGTTCTTC
TRBJ1-6 | TRBD1 | NA | TRBV25-1 | CASSGSLGTVNSPLHF | TGTGCCAGCAGTGGCTCCCTAGGGACAGTAAATTCACCCCTCCACTTT
TRBJ1-1 | NA | NA | TRBV4-2 | CASSQVGVGTEAFF | TGTGCCAGCAGCCAAGTAGGGGTTGGCACTGAAGCTTTCTTT
TRBJ2-1 | TRBD1 | NA | TRBV15 | CATSRDWDRRNEQFF | TGTGCCACCAGCAGAGATTGGGACAGGAGGAATGAGCAGTTCTTC
TRBJ2-7 | NA | NA | TRBV3-1/TRBV3-2 | CASSHRDNSYEQYF | TGTGCCAGCAGCCACAGGGACAATTCCTACGAGCAGTACTTC
TRBJ2-1 | TRBD2 | NA | TRBV5-1 | CASSLTGGNEQFF | TGCGCCAGCAGCTTGACGGGGGGGAATGAGCAGTTCTTC
TRBJ2-3 | NA | NA | TRBV3-1/TRBV3-2 | CASSQASSSTDTQYF | TGTGCCAGCAGCCAGGCTAGCTCTAGCACAGATACGCAGTATTTT
TRBJ1-5 | NA | NA | TRBV9 | CASSDGGSNQPQHF | TGTGCCAGCAGCGACGGCGGTAGCAATCAGCCCCAGCATTTT
TRBJ2-1 | TRBD1 | NA | TRBV19 | CASSIGDRGPYNEQFF | TGTGCCAGTAGTATAGGTGACAGGGGGCCTTACAATGAGCAGTTCTTC
TRBJ1-2 | NA | NA | TRBV18 | CASSASGTPYGYTF | TGTGCCAGCTCAGCATCCGGGACACCCTATGGCTACACCTTC
TRBJ1-1 | NA | NA | TRBV18 | CASSPKTGRNTEAFF | TGTGCCAGCTCACCAAAAACAGGGAGGAACACTGAAGCTTTCTTT
TRBJ1-1 | NA | NA | TRBV11-2 | CASSLDNRIEAFF | TGTGCCAGCAGCTTAGATAACAGGATCGAAGCTTTCTTT
TRBJ2-1 | NA | NA | TRBV12-3/TRBV12-4 | CASSATPGKQFF | TGTGCCAGCAGTGCGACCCCAGGCAAGCAGTTCTTC
TRBJ1-5 | TRBD1 | NA | TRBV3-1/TRBV3-2 | CASSQEQGNNQPQHF | TGTGCCAGCAGCCAAGAACAGGGGAACAATCAGCCCCAGCATTTT
TRBJ2-1 | NA | NA | TRBV5-1 | CASSEGGSRYYNEQFF | TGCGCCAGCAGCGAAGGCGGGTCCAGGTACTACAATGAGCAGTTCTTC
TRBJ2-5 | TRBD1 | NA | TRBV3-1/TRBV3-2 | CASSLQDRQETQYF | TGTGCCAGCAGCCTTCAGGACAGGCAAGAGACCCAGTACTTC
TRBJ2-7 | NA | once | TRBV5-1 | CASSFGVDWIRNEQYF | TGCGCCAGCAGCTTCGGGGTGGACTGGATAAGGAACGAGCAGTACTTC
TRBJ1-3 | NA | NA | TRBV28 | CASSPPGNTIYF | TGTGCCAGCAGCCCTCCTGGAAACACCATATATTTT
TRBJ2-2 | TRBD2 | NA | TRBV5-1 | CASSLARAGENTGELFF | TGCGCCAGCAGCTTGGCTCGGGCGGGGGAGAACACCGGGGAGCTGTTTTTT
TRBJ1-2 | NA | NA | TRBV7-8 | CASSLVGRVGYGYTF | TGTGCCAGCAGCTTAGTAGGCAGGGTTGGCTATGGCTACACCTTC
TRBJ2-3 | TRBD2 | NA | TRBV9 | CASSALAGGWTDTQYF | TGTGCCAGCAGCGCCCTAGCGGGGGGTTGGACAGATACGCAGTATTTT
TRBJ1-3 | NA | NA | TRBV7-8 | CASSPGQAGNTIYF | TGTGCCAGCAGCCCGGGACAAGCTGGAAACACCATATATTTT
TRBJ1-1 | NA | NA | TRBV7-8 | CASSLGGDTEAFF | TGTGCCAGCAGCTTAGGGGGGGACACTGAAGCTTTCTTT
TRBJ1-1 | TRBD1 | NA | TRBV4-2 | CASSPLGTGSDDTEAFF | TGTGCCAGCAGCCCTCTCGGGACAGGGAGTGATGACACTGAAGCTTTCTTT